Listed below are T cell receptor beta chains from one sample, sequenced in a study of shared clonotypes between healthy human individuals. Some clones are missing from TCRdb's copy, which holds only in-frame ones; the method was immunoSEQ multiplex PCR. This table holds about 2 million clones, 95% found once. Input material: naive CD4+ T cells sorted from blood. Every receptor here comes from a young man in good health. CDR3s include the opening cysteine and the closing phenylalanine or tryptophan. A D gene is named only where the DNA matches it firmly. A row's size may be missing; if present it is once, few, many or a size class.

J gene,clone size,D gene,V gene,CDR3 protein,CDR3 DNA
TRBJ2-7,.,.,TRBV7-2,CASSPGTSSSYEQYF,TGTGCCAGCAGCCCAGGGACGTCTAGCTCCTACGAGCAGTACTTC
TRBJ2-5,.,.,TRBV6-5,CASTPRQGNQETQYF,TGTGCCAGCACCCCCAGGCAGGGCAACCAAGAGACCCAGTACTTC
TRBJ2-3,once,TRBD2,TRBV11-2,CASSSRGGGVDTQYF,TGTGCCAGCAGCTCGCGGGGGGGCGGTGTAGATACGCAGTATTTT
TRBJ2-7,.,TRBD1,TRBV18,CASSSVPGQGTHEQYF,TGTGCCAGCTCATCAGTTCCGGGACAGGGCACCCACGAGCAGTACTTC
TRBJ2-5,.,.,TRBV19,CASSRASVLSQETQYF,TGTGCCAGTAGTAGGGCCTCCGTCCTATCCCAAGAGACCCAGTACTTC
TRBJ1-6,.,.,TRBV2,CASSGLLAGSSPLHF,TGTGCCAGCAGTGGTCTGTTGGCAGGGAGTTCACCCCTCCACTTT
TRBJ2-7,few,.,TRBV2,CASSRTDSSYEQYF,TGTGCCAGCAGTCGGACCGACAGCTCCTACGAGCAGTACTTC
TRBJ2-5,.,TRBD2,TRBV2,CASSEGGGETQYF,TGTGCCAGCAGTGAAGGGGGGGGAGAGACCCAGTACTTC
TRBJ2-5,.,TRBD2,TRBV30,CAWSGNSGRAETQYF,TGTGCCTGGAGTGGTAATAGCGGGAGGGCGGAGACCCAGTACTTC
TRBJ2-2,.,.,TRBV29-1,CSVQRDVRSGELFF,TGCAGCGTTCAACGGGATGTTAGGTCCGGGGAGCTGTTTTTT
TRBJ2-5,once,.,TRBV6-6,CASSYVGETQYF,TGTGCCAGCAGTTACGTTGGAGAGACCCAGTACTTC
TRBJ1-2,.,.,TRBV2,CASSVDRPAF,TGTGCCAGCAGTGTAGATCGTCCCGCCTTC
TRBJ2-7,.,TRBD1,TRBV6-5,CASSYGQGSHEQYF,TGTGCCAGCAGTTACGGACAGGGCAGTCACGAGCAGTACTTC
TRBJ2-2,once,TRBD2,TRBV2,CASSDLAGGVTGELFF,TGTGCCAGCAGCGATCTAGCGGGAGGTGTCACCGGGGAGCTGTTTTTT
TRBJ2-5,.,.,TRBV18,CASSPGQEETQYF,TGTGCCAGCTCACCGGGACAAGAAGAGACCCAGTACTTC
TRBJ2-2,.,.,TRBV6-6,CASSSNRQGGELFF,TGTGCCAGCAGTTCCAACAGGCAAGGCGGGGAGCTGTTTTTT
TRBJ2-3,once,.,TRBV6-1,CASSARDSTDTQYF,TGTGCCAGCAGTGCCCGGGACTCCACAGATACGCAGTATTTT
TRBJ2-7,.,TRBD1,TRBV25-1,CASSAAPGQATGYEQYF,TGTGCCAGCAGTGCAGCTCCGGGACAGGCGACAGGCTACGAGCAGTACTTC
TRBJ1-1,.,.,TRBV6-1,CASSQGYLNTEAFF,TGTGCCAGCAGCCAGGGGTACTTGAACACTGAAGCTTTCTTT
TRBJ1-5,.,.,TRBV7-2,CASSLVAAISNQPQHF,TGTGCCAGCAGCTTAGTAGCAGCCATTAGCAATCAGCCCCAGCATTTT
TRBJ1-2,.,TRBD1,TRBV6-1,CASSRGTANYGYTF,TGTGCCAGCAGTAGGGGGACAGCAAACTATGGCTACACCTTC
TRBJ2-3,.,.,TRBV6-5,CASHPLYPITDTQYF,TGTGCCAGCCACCCACTTTACCCTATCACAGATACGCAGTATTTT
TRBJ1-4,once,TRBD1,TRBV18,CASSPISGQGYEKLFF,TGTGCCAGCTCACCAATCTCGGGACAGGGTTATGAAAAACTGTTTTTT
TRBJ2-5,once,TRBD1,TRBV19,CASSTQGARETQYF,TGTGCCAGTAGTACCCAGGGGGCCAGGGAGACCCAGTACTTC
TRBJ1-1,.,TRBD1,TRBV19,CASSPPRSRGPAVTEAFF,TGTGCCAGTAGTCCACCCAGGTCCAGGGGGCCGGCTGTTACTGAAGCTTTCTTT
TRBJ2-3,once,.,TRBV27,CASRREDTQYF,TGTGCCAGCAGACGGGAGGATACGCAGTATTTT
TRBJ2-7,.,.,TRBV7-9,CASSLIAYEQYF,TGTGCCAGCAGCTTAATAGCCTACGAGCAGTACTTC
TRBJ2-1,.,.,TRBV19,CASSQYNEQFF,TGTGCCAGTAGTCAGTATAATGAGCAGTTCTTC
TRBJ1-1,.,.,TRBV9,CASSVGPRGNTEAFF,TGTGCCAGCAGCGTAGGGCCCAGGGGGAACACTGAAGCTTTCTTT
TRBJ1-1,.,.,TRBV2,CAIAGSRAFF,TGTGCCATCGCCGGGTCCCGGGCTTTCTTT
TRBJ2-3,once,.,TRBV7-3,CASSLTGTDTQYF,TGTGCCAGCAGCCTGACGGGGACAGATACGCAGTATTTT
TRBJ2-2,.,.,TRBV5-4,CASSSDTGELFF,TGTGCCAGCAGCTCAGATACCGGGGAGCTGTTTTTT